This record covers a single T cell receptor (beta chain). Antigen unknown. This same CDR3 is encoded by further DNA sequences in the sample. The sample is drawn from a study of shared clonotypes between healthy human individuals. Study-wide results and caveats: Memory subsets generally showed smaller estimated richness than naive subsets did. Shared clonotypes across all four donors exceeded non-shared ones in generation probability.

The investigators split CD4+ cells into a CD45RA+ naive subset and a CD45RA-negative memory subset. With 5 bases removed from V and 4 bases from J, the gap between germline ends came to 9 bases. Per the germline V gene, CDR1 is SGHRS and CDR2 is YFSETQ. This CDR3 spans 12 amino acids. Data came from immunoSEQ multiplex PCR; TCRdb stores just in-frame clones and leaves some out. Of some 1,400,000 clones in the sample, approximately 96% were seen once. The chain uses TRBV5-1 and TRBJ1-2; no definite D call. Sequencing was performed on naive CD4+ T cells sorted from blood. The subset here: CD45RA+ positively selected. The origin of this receptor is a young man in good health. CDR3 sequence reads: CASSLGSYGYTF. As DNA, the CDR3 is TGCGCCAGCAGTTTAGGTAGCTATGGCTACACCTTC. The variable domain in full, completed from reference TRBV5-1 and TRBJ1-2, reads KAGVTQTPRYLIKTRGQQVTLSCSPISGHRSVSWYQQTPGQGLQFLFEYFSETQRNKGNFPGRFSGRQFSNSRSEMNVSTLELGDSALYLCASSLGSYGYTFGSGTRLTVV.